At least ten counts were recorded for the clone carrying this T cell receptor beta chain. The sample belongs to a study of tumor-infiltrating lymphocytes in primary liver carcinoma. Background on the study: Sequenced samples came back with roughly 3.65 to 7.5 million productive TCRbeta reads, and the counts looked alike across tissue types.

The study co-extracted DNA and RNA from around 20-30 mg of unsorted bulk tissue. Chronic HBV infection was present, with no prior treatment. Making TCR beta cDNA involved approximately 0.5 ug total RNA and a constant-region primer. Modified slightly, ARM-PCR produced TCR beta libraries over three nested multiplex PCR rounds. Running approximately 10 cycles apiece, the first two PCR rounds relied on TRBV1-TRBV30 forward primers together with a C-beta reverse primer. TCRdb passed the multiplex PCR reads through MiXCR, listing each CDR3 protein once. This table has tens of thousands of distinct CDR3 sequences, more than 70% appearing once. V was pared by 5 bases and J by 4 bases, with 3 bases between. This CDR3 comprises 11 residues.

Sequenced material: tumor-adjacent normal liver tissue. The clonotype comes from a woman aged 30 to 39 with primary liver carcinoma and hepatitis B virus infection. J is TRBJ2-4 and V is TRBV12-3 or TRBV12-4; no reliable D call. The CDR3 nucleotides read TGTGCCAGCAGTACGAAAAACATTCAGTACTTC. Residues: CASSTKNIQYF.